Shown below are 22 T cell receptor beta chains from a single sample sequenced in a study of T cell responses to AZD1222 COVID-19 vaccine. The method was immunoSEQ multiplex PCR; TCRdb's version includes in-frame clones alone and lacks a portion of them. In the table there are about 140,000 clones, around nine tenths of which are singletons. The starting material was peripheral blood, obtained 28 days after the second AZD1222 dose. The receptors stem from an adult who received the AZD1222 COVID-19 vaccine.

The chain joins TRBV7-2 to TRBJ2-3; a weak D match, TRBD2 (5 bases). Trimming left V 4 bases short and J 0 bases short, with 17 bases between. The V gene's germline CDR1 is SGHTA and CDR2 FQGNSA. The CDR3 runs 17 residues. The CDR3 nucleotides read TGTGCCAGCAGCTCCCGACGCGGGTGGACTAGCACAGATACGCAGTATTTT. Its translation: CASSSRRGWTSTDTQYF.

Remarks on this clone: One end of the junction is discordant with germline, which a read error may explain. The V call is TRBV5-5, the J call TRBJ2-7, with 8 bases identical to TRBD2. The CDR3 is 13 residues long. The germline gives CDR1 SGHKS, CDR2 YYEKEE (reference sequence). The CDR3 DNA reads as TGTGCCAGCAGCTTGCGTATAGCGGGGCCCGGGGGATTC. This encodes CASSLRIAGPGGF.

This clone was detected only a few times. The V and J genes are TRBV12-3 or TRBV12-4 and TRBJ1-1, with 7 nucleotides matching TRBD1. The CDR3 is made up of 13 amino acids. The V segment lost 6 bases and the J segment 10 bases; nucleotides outside the gene matches: 11. The CDR3 DNA reads as TGTGCCAGCAGCCGAGAGGGGGCATACGGAGCTTTCTTT. This codes for CASSREGAYGAFF.

The V gene is TRBV5-4, the J gene TRBJ2-7; weak D call: TRBD1 (5 bases). CDR3 length: 14 residues. The V gene lost 1 base and the J gene lost 1 base, with 9 bases spanning the gap. From germline, CDR1 is SGHNT and CDR2 YYREEE (reference sequence). DNA of the CDR3: TGTGCCAGCAGCTTGTTAGACAGTTCCTACGAGCAGTACTTC. It specifies CASSLLDSSYEQYF.

In its sample, this clone was seen a few times. The chain has TRBV19 and TRBJ1-1; D remains unclear. CDR3 size: 14 residues. Germline CDR1 and CDR2: LNHDA and SQIVND (reference sequence). Trimming left V 0 bases short and J 1 base short, with 6 bases between. The CDR3 loop reads CASSIDNRNTEAFF. The CDR3 coding sequence is TGTGCCAGTAGTATAGATAACCGGAACACTGAAGCTTTCTTT.

V gene TRBV19 combines with J gene TRBJ2-7; 9 positions agree with TRBD2. The CDR3 is 16 amino acids. J gave up 2 bases and V 7 bases, and 12 bases lay outside the gene matches. Germline V gene sequence: CDR1 LNHDA, CDR2 SQIVND (reference sequence). The CDR3 is CASTTGEREETYEQYF. The CDR3 DNA sequence: TGTGCCAGTACGACGGGGGAGCGGGAGGAGACCTACGAGCAGTACTTC. Full variable domain (outside the CDR3, taken from reference TRBV19 and TRBJ2-7): DGGITQSPKYLFRKEGQNVTLSCEQNLNHDAMYWYRQDPGQGLRLIYYSQIVNDFQKGDIAEGYSVSREKKESFPLTVTSAQKNPTAFYLCASTTGEREETYEQYFGPGTRLTVT.

This chain uses TRBV10-2 with TRBJ2-3; 8 positions agree with TRBD2. This CDR3 has 13 amino acids. Germline V gene lookup returns CDR1 WSHSY and CDR2 SAAADI. The V and J ends lost 2 bases and 8 bases, in that order; junction bases with no gene match: 3. This CDR3 reads CASSEHLAGTQYF. CDR3 nucleotide sequence: TGCGCCAGCAGTGAGCACCTAGCGGGTACGCAGTATTTT.

The rearrangement uses TRBV10-1 and TRBJ1-5; D not resolved. CDR1 and CDR2 from the germline V gene are WNHNN and SYGVQD (reference sequence). The V end was cut by 7 bases, the J end by 6 bases, with 4 bases between. This CDR3 spans 10 amino acids. The chain's CDR3 is CASTCQPQHF. Written as DNA, the CDR3 is TGCGCCAGCACCTGTCAGCCCCAGCATTTT.

This clone was observed a single time. The chain employs TRBV5-4 and TRBJ1-2; TRBD1 aligns across 8 bases. The length of the CDR3 is 14 residues. From germline, CDR1 is SGHNT and CDR2 YYREEE (reference sequence). V lost 4 bases and J lost 8; bases outside the gene matches: 10. CDR3 DNA: TGTGCCAGCAGCGCTTTGGACAGGGCCTTAGGCTACACCTTC. It translates to CASSALDRALGYTF. Variable domain in full (rest from reference TRBV5-4 and TRBJ1-2): ETGVTQSPTHLIKTRGQQVTLRCSSQSGHNTVSWYQQALGQGPQFIFQYYREEENGRGNFPPRFSGLQFPNYSSELNVNALELDDSALYLCASSALDRALGYTFGSGTRLTVV.

The genes are TRBV10-3 and TRBJ2-7; TRBD2 aligns across 14 bases. Germline assignment: CDR1 ENHRY and CDR2 SYGVKD. V trimming: 2 bases; J trimming: 6 bases; junction bases outside the gene matches: 9. There are 17 residues in the CDR3. CDR3 sequence reads: CAISEGTSGSIGFEQYF. The DNA of the CDR3 is TGTGCCATCAGTGAGGGGACTAGCGGGAGTATCGGCTTCGAGCAGTACTTC.

This chain joins TRBV19 and TRBJ1-5, with 10 bases aligning to TRBD1. With V trimmed by 5 bases and J by 4 bases, 8 bases remained unmatched. The CDR3 runs 16 residues. Germline lookup yields CDR1 LNHDA and CDR2 SQIVND (reference sequence). This CDR3 reads CASSGTGDGGNQPQHF. CDR3 sequence (DNA): TGTGCCAGTAGTGGGACAGGGGATGGGGGAAATCAGCCCCAGCATTTT.

The chain is built from TRBV5-4 and TRBJ2-7; 9 positions match TRBD2. Germline loops: CDR1 SGHNT, CDR2 YYREEE (reference sequence). The CDR3 totals 16 residues. The V and J ends lost 4 bases and 3 bases, in that order; junction bases with no gene match: 11. The CDR3 region is CASSPGNSGSNYEQYF. CDR3 bases: TGTGCCAGCAGCCCCGGAAATAGCGGGAGCAACTACGAGCAGTACTTC.

This chain uses TRBV28 with TRBJ1-1; no firm D call. The CDR3 is 12 residues long. Per germline, CDR1 MDHEN and CDR2 SYDVKM. V was cut by 8 bases and J by 10 bases, with 17 bases left in between. For the CDR3, the DNA is TGTGCCAGCCGCGCGGCATCCGAGGGAGCTTTCTTT. Its translation: CASRAASEGAFF.

The genes are TRBV6-2 or TRBV6-3 and TRBJ1-6; TRBD1 might be the D (6 bases). V shed 6 bases and J shed 10 bases, with 10 bases lying between them. The CDR3 has 12 residues. Looked up from germline, CDR1 is MNHEY and CDR2 is SVGEGT. Here the CDR3 reads CASSRGESPLHF. In nucleotides, the CDR3 is TGTGCCAGCAGCAGGGGTGAGTCACCCCTCCACTTT.

This clone occurred once. The gene calls are TRBV21-1 and TRBJ1-2; TRBD1, the table's D call, was not compared with the DNA. TRBV21-1 is annotated as a pseudogene. The CDR3 runs to 16 residues. The CDR3 DNA follows: TGTGCCAGCAGGAAGTCGGGACAGGGCCGCCTCTATGGCTACACCTTC. It is translated as CASRKSGQGRLYGYTF.

V gene TRBV4-1 combines with J gene TRBJ2-1; tentative D call: TRBD2 (6 bases). This CDR3 has 14 residues. CDR1 and CDR2 from the germline V gene are MGHRA and YSYEKL. V lost 1 base and J 7 bases, leaving 11 bases between the germline ends. The CDR3 sequence is CASSQGLRGNEQFF. In DNA form, the CDR3 reads TGCGCCAGCAGCCAAGGGCTCCGGGGGAATGAGCAGTTCTTC.

This sequence joins TRBV5-5 and TRBJ1-5, with 8 positions matching TRBD1. Per germline, CDR1 SGHKS and CDR2 YYEKEE (reference sequence). With V trimmed by 4 bases and J by 7 bases, 7 bases remained unmatched. The CDR3 loop spans 14 amino acids. CDR3 DNA sequence: TGTGCCAGCAGCCAAACAGGGGGTGGGCAGCCCCAGCATTTT. As protein: CASSQTGGGQPQHF. The full variable domain, completed using reference TRBV5-5 and TRBJ1-5, is DAGVTQSPTHLIKTRGQQVTLRCSPISGHKSVSWYQQVLGQGPQFIFQYYEKEERGRGNFPDRFSARQFPNYSSELNVNALLLGDSALYLCASSQTGGGQPQHFGDGTRLSIL.

The chain employs TRBV7-9 and TRBJ1-1, with D perhaps TRBD1 (6 bases). Per the germline V gene, CDR1 is SEHNR and CDR2 is FQNEAQ (reference sequence). CDR3 length: 14 amino acids. Trimming stripped 3 bases from V and 4 bases from J, with 12 bases between. CDR3 in amino acids: CASSFSGVFTEAFF. The CDR3 DNA reads TGTGCCAGCAGCTTCTCAGGGGTTTTCACTGAAGCTTTCTTT.

The V gene is TRBV28, the J gene TRBJ1-1; D call uncertain. The CDR3 extends over 16 amino acids. V lost 3 bases and J 0 bases, leaving 14 bases between the germline ends. CDR1 and CDR2 from the germline V gene are MDHEN and SYDVKM. As DNA, the CDR3 is TGTGCCAGCAGTTTTGTGGGGATGAGAATGAACACTGAAGCTTTCTTT. Amino acids: CASSFVGMRMNTEAFF. The full variable domain, its missing parts supplied by reference TRBV28 and TRBJ1-1, is DVKVTQSSRYLVKRTGEKVFLECVQDMDHENMFWYRQDPGLGLRLIYFSYDVKMKEKGDIPEGYSVSREKKERFSLILESASTNQTSMYLCASSFVGMRMNTEAFFGQGTRLTVV.

This sequence joins TRBV4-2 and TRBJ1-1, with D tentatively TRBD1 (6 bases). The CDR3 runs to 16 residues. Germline V gene lookup returns CDR1 LGHNA and CDR2 YNFKEQ. Deletions cut 8 bases from V and 3 bases from J, with 22 bases between. CDR3 nucleotide sequence: TGTGCCAGCGCGCTAGGGGGAGGTGGGGTAGACACTGAAGCTTTCTTT. It translates to CASALGGGGVDTEAFF.

The rearrangement joins TRBV28 to TRBJ1-2; D ambiguous. CDR1 and CDR2 (germline): MDHEN, SYDVKM. The V end lost 1 base, the J end lost 6 bases, and 12 bases lay between the germline ends. The CDR3 is 14 amino acids. In nucleotides, the CDR3 is TGTGCCAGCAGTTTATACGCAGTCCTTAATGGCTACACCTTC. Its translation is CASSLYAVLNGYTF.

This chain uses TRBV10-3 with TRBJ1-1; 8 nucleotides line up with TRBD1. Germline V gene data show CDR1 as ENHRY and CDR2 as SYGVKD. The trim removed 10 bases at V and 1 base at J, leaving 5 bases unmatched. The CDR3 is made up of 13 amino acids. The CDR3: CATRGQANTEAFF. The CDR3 bases are TGTGCCACTCGGGGACAGGCGAACACTGAAGCTTTCTTT.